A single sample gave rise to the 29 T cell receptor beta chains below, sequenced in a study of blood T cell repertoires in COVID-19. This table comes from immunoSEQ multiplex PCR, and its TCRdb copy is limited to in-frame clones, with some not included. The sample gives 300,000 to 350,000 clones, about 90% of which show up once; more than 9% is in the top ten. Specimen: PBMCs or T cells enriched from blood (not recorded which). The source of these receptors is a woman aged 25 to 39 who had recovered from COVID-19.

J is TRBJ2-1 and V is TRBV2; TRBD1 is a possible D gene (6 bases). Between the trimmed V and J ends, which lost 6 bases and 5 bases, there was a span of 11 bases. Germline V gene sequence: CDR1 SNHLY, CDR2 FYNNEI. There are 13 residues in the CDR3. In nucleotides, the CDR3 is TGTGCCAGCAGCCGGGACACCGACAATGAGCAGTTCTTC. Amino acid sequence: CASSRDTDNEQFF.

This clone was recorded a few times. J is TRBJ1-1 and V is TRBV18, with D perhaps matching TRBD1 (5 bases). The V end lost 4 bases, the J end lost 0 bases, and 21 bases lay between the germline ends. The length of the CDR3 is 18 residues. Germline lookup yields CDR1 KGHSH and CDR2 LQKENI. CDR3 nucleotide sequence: TGTGCCAGCTCACTCAGTGCCGGTCAGGGAAGGGTGAACACTGAAGCTTTCTTT. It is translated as CASSLSAGQGRVNTEAFF.

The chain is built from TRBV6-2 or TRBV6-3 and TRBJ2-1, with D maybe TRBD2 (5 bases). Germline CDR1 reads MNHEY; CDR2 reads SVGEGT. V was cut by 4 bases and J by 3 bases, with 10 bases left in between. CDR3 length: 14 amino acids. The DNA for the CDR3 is TGTGCCAGCAGTTGGTGGGAGAACTACAATGAGCAGTTCTTC. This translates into CASSWWENYNEQFF.

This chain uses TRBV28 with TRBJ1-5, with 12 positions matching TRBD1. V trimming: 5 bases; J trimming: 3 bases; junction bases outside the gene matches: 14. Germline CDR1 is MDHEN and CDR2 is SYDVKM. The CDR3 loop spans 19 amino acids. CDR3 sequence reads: CASSVMGPGTGGINQPQHF. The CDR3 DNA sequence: TGTGCCAGCAGTGTCATGGGTCCCGGGACAGGGGGCATCAATCAGCCCCAGCATTTT.

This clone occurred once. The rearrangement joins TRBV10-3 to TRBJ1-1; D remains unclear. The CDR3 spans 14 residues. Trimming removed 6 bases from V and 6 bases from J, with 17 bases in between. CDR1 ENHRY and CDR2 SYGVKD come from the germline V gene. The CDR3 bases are TGTGCCATCAGAGGCGAGTGGGGAGTGGCTGAAGCTTTCTTT. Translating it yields CAIRGEWGVAEAFF.

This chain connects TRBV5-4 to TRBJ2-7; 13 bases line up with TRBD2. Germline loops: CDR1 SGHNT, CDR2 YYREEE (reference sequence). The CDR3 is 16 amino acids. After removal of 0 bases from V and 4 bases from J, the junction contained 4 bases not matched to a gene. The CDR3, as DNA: TGTGCCAGCAGCTTGGCCGGGACTAGCGGGACTTACGAGCAGTACTTC. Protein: CASSLAGTSGTYEQYF.

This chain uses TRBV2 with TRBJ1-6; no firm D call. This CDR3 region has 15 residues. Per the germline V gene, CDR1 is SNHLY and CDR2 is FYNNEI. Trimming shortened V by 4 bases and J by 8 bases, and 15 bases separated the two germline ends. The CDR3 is CASSGEGSRDSPLHF. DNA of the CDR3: TGTGCCAGCAGTGGGGAGGGCAGTCGAGATTCACCCCTCCACTTT.

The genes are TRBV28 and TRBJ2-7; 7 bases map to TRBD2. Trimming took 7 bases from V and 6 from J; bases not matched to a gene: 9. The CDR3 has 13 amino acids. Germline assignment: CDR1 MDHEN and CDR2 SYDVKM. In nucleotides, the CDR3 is TGTGCCAGCACCATCTCTTGGGGGGGCGAGCAGTACTTC. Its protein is CASTISWGGEQYF.

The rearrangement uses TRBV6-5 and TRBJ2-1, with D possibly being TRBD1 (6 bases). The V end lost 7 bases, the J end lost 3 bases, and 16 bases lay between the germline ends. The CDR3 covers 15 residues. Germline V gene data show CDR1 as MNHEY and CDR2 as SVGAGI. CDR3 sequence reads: CASIYRQGHYNEQFF. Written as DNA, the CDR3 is TGTGCCAGCATCTATCGGCAGGGGCACTACAATGAGCAGTTCTTC.

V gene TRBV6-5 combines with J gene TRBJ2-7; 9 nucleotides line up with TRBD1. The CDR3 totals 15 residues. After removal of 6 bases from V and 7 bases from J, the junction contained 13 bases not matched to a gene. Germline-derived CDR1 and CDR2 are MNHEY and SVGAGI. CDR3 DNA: TGTGCCAGCAGCAGGACAGGGGCGGACGGGTGGGAGCAGTACTTC. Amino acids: CASSRTGADGWEQYF.

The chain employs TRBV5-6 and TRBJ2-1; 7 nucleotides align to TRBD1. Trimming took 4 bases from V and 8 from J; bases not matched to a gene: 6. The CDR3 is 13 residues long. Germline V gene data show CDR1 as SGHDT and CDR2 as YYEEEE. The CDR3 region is CASSGVDRDEQFF. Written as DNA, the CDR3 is TGTGCCAGCAGCGGGGTTGACAGGGATGAGCAGTTCTTC.

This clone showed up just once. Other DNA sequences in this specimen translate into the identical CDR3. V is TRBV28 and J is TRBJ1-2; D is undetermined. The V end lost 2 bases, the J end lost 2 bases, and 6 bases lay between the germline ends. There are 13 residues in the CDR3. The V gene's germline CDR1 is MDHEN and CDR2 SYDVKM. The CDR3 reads CASSLGRNYGYTF. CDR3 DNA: TGTGCCAGCAGTTTAGGCAGGAACTATGGCTACACCTTC.

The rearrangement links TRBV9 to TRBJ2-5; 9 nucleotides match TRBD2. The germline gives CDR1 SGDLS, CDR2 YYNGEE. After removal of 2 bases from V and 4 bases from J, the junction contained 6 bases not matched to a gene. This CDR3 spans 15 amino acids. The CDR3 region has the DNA TGTGCCAGCAGCGTGGGTAGCGGGAGTGGAGAGACCCAGTACTTC. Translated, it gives CASSVGSGSGETQYF.

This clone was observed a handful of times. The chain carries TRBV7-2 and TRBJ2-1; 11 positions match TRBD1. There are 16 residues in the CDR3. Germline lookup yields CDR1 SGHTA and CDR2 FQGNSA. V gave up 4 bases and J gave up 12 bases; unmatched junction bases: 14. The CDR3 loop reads CASSSSPGTGGRGQFF. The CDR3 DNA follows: TGTGCCAGCAGCTCCAGTCCCGGGACAGGGGGACGAGGGCAGTTCTTC.

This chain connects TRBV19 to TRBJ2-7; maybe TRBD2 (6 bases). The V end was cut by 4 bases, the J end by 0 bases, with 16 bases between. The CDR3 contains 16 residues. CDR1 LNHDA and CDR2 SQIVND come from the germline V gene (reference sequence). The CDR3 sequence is CASSTTGGMSSYEQYF. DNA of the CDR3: TGTGCCAGTAGTACGACCGGGGGAATGAGCTCCTACGAGCAGTACTTC. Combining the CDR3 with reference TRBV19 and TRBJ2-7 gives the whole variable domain DGGITQSPKYLFRKEGQNVTLSCEQNLNHDAMYWYRQDPGQGLRLIYYSQIVNDFQKGDIAEGYSVSREKKESFPLTVTSAQKNPTAFYLCASSTTGGMSSYEQYFGPGTRLTVT.

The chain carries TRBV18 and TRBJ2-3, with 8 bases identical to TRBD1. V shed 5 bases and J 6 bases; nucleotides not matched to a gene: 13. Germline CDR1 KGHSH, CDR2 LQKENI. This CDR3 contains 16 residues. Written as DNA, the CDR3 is TGTGCCAGCTCATCAGCGCGGGGACAGGTGGGGGATACGCAGTATTTT. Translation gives CASSSARGQVGDTQYF.

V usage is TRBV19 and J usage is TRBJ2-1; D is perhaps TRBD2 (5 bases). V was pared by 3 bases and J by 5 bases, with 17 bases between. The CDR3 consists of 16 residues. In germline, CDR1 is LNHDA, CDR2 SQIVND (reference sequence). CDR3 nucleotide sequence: TGTGCCAGTAGTATGGGTAGGACTTGGGTCGACAATGAGCAGTTCTTC. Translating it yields CASSMGRTWVDNEQFF.

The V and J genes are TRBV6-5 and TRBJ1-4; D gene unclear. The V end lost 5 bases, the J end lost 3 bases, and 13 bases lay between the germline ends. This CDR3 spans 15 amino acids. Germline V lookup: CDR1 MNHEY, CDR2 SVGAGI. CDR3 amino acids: CASSHPGEANEKLFF. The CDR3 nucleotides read TGTGCCAGCAGTCATCCTGGGGAGGCTAATGAAAAACTGTTTTTT.

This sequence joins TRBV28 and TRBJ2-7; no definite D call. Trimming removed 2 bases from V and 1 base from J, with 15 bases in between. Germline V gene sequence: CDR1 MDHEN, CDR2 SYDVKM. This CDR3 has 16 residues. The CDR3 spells CASSLLLPDWSYEQYF. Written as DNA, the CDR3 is TGTGCCAGCAGTTTACTCTTACCCGACTGGTCCTACGAGCAGTACTTC.

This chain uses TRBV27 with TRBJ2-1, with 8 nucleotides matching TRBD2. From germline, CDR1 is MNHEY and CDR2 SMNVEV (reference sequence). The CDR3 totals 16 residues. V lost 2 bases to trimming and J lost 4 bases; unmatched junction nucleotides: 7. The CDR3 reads CASSLITSGGYNEQFF. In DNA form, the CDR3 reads TGTGCCAGCAGTTTAATAACTAGCGGAGGGTACAATGAGCAGTTCTTC.

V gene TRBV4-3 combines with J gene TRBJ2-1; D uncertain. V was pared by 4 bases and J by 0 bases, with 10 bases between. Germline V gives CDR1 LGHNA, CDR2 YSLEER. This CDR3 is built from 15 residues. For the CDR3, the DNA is TGCGCCAGCAGCCCCGGCCCTAGCTCCTACAATGAGCAGTTCTTC. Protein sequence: CASSPGPSSYNEQFF.

CDR3 nucleotides: TGTGCCAGCAGCCAAGCCCTAGTAGTAAGTAGTGATGAGCAGTTCTTC. As protein: CASSQALVVSSDEQFF. V gene TRBV3-1 (or the pseudogene TRBV3-2) combines with J gene TRBJ2-1; D is undetermined. There are 16 residues in the CDR3. Per germline, CDR1 LGHDT and CDR2 YNNKEL (reference sequence). Between the trimmed V and J ends, which lost 1 base and 8 bases, there was a span of 18 bases.

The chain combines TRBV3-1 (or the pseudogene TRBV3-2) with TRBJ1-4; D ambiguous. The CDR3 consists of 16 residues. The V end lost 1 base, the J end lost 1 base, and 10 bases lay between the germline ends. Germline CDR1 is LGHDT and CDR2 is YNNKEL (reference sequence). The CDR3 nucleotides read TGTGCCAGCAGCCAAGGAATCAGGTTAACTAATGAAAAACTGTTTTTT. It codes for CASSQGIRLTNEKLFF.

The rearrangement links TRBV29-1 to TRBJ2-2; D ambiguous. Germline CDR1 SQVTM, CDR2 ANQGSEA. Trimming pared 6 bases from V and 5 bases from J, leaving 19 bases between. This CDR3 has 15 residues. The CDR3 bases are TGCAGCGTGGGTGGGCTAATAACCCTAACCGGGGAGCTGTTTTTT. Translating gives CSVGGLITLTGELFF.

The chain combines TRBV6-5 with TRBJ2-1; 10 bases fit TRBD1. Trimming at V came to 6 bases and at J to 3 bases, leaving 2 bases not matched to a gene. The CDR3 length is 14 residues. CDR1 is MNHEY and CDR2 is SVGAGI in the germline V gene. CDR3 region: CASRGQGRYNEQFF. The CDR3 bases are TGTGCCAGCAGGGGACAGGGGCGCTACAATGAGCAGTTCTTC.

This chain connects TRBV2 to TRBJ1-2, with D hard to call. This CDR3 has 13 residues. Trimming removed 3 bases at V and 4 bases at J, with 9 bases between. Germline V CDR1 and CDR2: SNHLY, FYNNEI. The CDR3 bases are TGTGCCAGCAGTGATGTGGACTTCTATGGCTACACCTTC. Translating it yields CASSDVDFYGYTF.

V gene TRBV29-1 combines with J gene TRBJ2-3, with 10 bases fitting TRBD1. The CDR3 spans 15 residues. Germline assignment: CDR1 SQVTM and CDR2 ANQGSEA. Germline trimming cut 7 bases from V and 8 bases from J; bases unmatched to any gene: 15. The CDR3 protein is CSANPEDRGWVTQYF. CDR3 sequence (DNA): TGCAGCGCTAACCCCGAGGACAGGGGGTGGGTTACGCAGTATTTT.

CDR3 region: CASRSGTGDTEAFF. The CDR3 nucleotides are TGTGCCAGCAGATCCGGGACAGGGGACACTGAAGCTTTCTTT. The chain recombines TRBV28 with TRBJ1-1, with 10 bases matching TRBD1. Germline CDR1 is MDHEN and CDR2 is SYDVKM. After removal of 6 bases from V and 3 bases from J, the junction contained 4 bases not matched to a gene. This CDR3 is 14 amino acids long.

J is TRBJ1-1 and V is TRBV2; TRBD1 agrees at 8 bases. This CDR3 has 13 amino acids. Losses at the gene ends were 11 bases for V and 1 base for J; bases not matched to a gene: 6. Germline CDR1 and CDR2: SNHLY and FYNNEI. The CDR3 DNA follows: TGTGCCTTAAGGGACAGGCAGAACACTGAAGCTTTCTTT. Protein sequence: CALRDRQNTEAFF.